The 32 T cell receptor beta chains below come from one sample, sequenced in a study of cytomegalovirus exposure and HLA in healthy donors. Amplification used 60 Vbeta primers and 13 Jbeta primers. The table came from immunoSEQ multiplex PCR; TCRdb's copy has only in-frame clones and leaves some out. The sample lists about 130,000 clones; 72% were seen once. The sequencing sample was made of PBMCs. The receptors were sampled from a man aged 25 to 40 in good health and CMV-seronegative.

The chain couples TRBV7-3 to TRBJ2-1, with TRBD2 identical over 9 bases. There are 17 residues in the CDR3. The trim removed 5 bases at V and 4 bases at J, leaving 12 bases unmatched. Germline CDR1 reads SGHTA; CDR2 reads FQGTGA. CDR3 amino acids: CASSPGRGGGVYNEQFF. DNA for the CDR3: TGTGCCAGCAGCCCGGGCCGGGGCGGGGGGGTTTACAATGAGCAGTTCTTC.

This clone appeared a few times. This chain links TRBV10-3 with TRBJ1-1; TRBD1 agrees at 8 bases. The CDR3 consists of 15 residues. Germline CDR1 is ENHRY and CDR2 is SYGVKD. V lost 3 bases to trimming and J lost 3 bases; unmatched junction nucleotides: 6. The CDR3 loop is CAISEASGGYTEAFF. In DNA form, the CDR3 reads TGTGCCATCAGTGAAGCATCAGGGGGCTACACTGAAGCTTTCTTT.

This clone was seen a handful of times. The rearrangement uses TRBV19 and TRBJ2-2; maybe TRBD1 (5 bases). The CDR3 length is 13 residues. Germline V gene sequence: CDR1 LNHDA, CDR2 SQIVND (reference sequence). Trimming cost V 1 base and J 9 bases, with 9 bases left between them. The CDR3 is CASSIGGLRELFF. The CDR3 DNA sequence: TGTGCCAGTAGTATAGGGGGCCTAAGGGAGCTGTTTTTT.

This chain connects TRBV30 to TRBJ2-3; a weak D match, TRBD1 (7 bases). Deletions cut 3 bases from V and 2 bases from J, with 18 bases between. The V gene's germline CDR1 is GTSNPN and CDR2 SVGIG (reference sequence). The CDR3 sequence is 16 residues long. The CDR3 here is CAWRPWGDRPTDTQYF. The CDR3 DNA reads as TGTGCCTGGAGGCCGTGGGGGGACAGACCCACAGATACGCAGTATTTT.

Worth noting for this clone: An end of the junction does not agree with germline; a read error may underlie this. The chain recombines TRBV7-9 with TRBJ2-7, with D tentatively TRBD2 (6 bases). Germline V lookup: CDR1 SEHNR, CDR2 FQNEAQ (reference sequence). This CDR3 is built from 11 residues. The CDR3 DNA follows: TGTGCCAGCAGCCGCGGGGACGAGCAGTCCTTC. Amino acids: CASSRGDEQSF.

A remark on this clone: Germline is not matched at one junction end, which may reflect a read error. The chain uses TRBV7-9 and TRBJ1-5; D possibly corresponds to TRBD1 (6 bases). CDR3 size: 15 residues. The germline gives CDR1 SEHNR, CDR2 FQNEAQ (reference sequence). CDR3 amino acids: CSSSSLTGSNQPQHF. The CDR3 DNA reads TGTTCCAGCAGCTCCTTGACAGGAAGCAATCAGCCCCAGCATTTT. The full variable domain, completed using reference TRBV7-9 and TRBJ1-5, is DTGVSQNPRHKITKRGQNVTFRCDPISEHNRLYWYRQTLGQGPEFLTYFQNEAQLEKSRLLSDRFSAERPKGSFSTLEIQRTEQGDSAMYLCSSSSLTGSNQPQHFGDGTRLSIL.

The J gene is TRBJ1-1, the V gene TRBV7-6; perhaps TRBD1 as D (5 bases). The length of the CDR3 is 15 residues. With 1 base removed from V and 5 bases from J, the gap between germline ends came to 14 bases. The germline CDR1 and CDR2 sequences are SGHVS and FNYEAQ. DNA for the CDR3: TGTGCCAGCAGCTTAGTCCTCGGAGGGGCGACTGAAGCTTTCTTT. Protein product: CASSLVLGGATEAFF.

The CDR3 loop reads CASSYRALGTEAFF. The CDR3 DNA is TGTGCCAGCAGCTACAGGGCTCTGGGCACTGAAGCTTTCTTT. J is TRBJ1-1 and V is TRBV13, with a tentative D call TRBD1 (6 bases). V was cut by 4 bases and J by 4 bases, with 13 bases left in between. CDR1 and CDR2 (germline): PRHDT, FYEKMQ (reference sequence). CDR3 length: 14 amino acids.

V gene TRBV2 combines with J gene TRBJ2-1; the match to TRBD1 covers 8 bases. The junction had 15 bases not matched to a gene; V was cut back by 6 bases and J by 5 bases. The CDR3 extends over 17 amino acids. Per the germline V gene, CDR1 is SNHLY and CDR2 is FYNNEI. The CDR3 coding sequence is TGTGCCAGCAGAACAGGGGGATCCCTTTACGTTAACAATGAGCAGTTCTTC. Translation gives CASRTGGSLYVNNEQFF.

The chain uses TRBV29-1 and TRBJ1-5, with TRBD1 as a possible D gene (5 bases). Germline V lookup: CDR1 SQVTM, CDR2 ANQGSEA. The CDR3 is 13 amino acids. V lost 7 bases and J lost 2, with 12 bases in between. The CDR3 nucleotides are TGCAGCGCCCGGACAAGCGGCAATCAGCCCCAGCATTTT. As protein: CSARTSGNQPQHF.

The chain couples TRBV21-1 to TRBJ1-2; the tabulated D call, TRBD1, remains unverified against the DNA. TRBV21-1 is given as a pseudogene. The CDR3 loop spans 14 amino acids. The DNA for the CDR3 is TGTGCCAGCAGCAGAATACAGGGTGTACATGGCTACACCTTC. Translated, it gives CASSRIQGVHGYTF.

With respect to this clone: This CDR3 is also generated by other DNA sequences in the sample. The chain is built from TRBV10-2 and TRBJ2-3; D is undetermined. V dropped 5 bases and J dropped 0 bases, with 3 bases sitting between them. CDR3 length equals 12 residues. CDR1 is WSHSY and CDR2 is SAAADI in the germline V gene. The CDR3 region has the DNA TGCGCCAGCAGTCCTAGCACAGATACGCAGTATTTT. Its translation is CASSPSTDTQYF.

This clone was picked up a small number of times. The V call is TRBV27, the J call TRBJ1-5, with no clear D. The CDR3 consists of 14 residues. The V end lost 6 bases, the J end lost 2 bases, and 11 bases lay between the germline ends. The germline gives CDR1 MNHEY, CDR2 SMNVEV (reference sequence). In DNA, the CDR3 is TGTGCCAGCAGGTTCGGTGGTGGCAATCAGCCCCAGCATTTT. Translating gives CASRFGGGNQPQHF.

In this sample, this clone turned up once. The chain recombines TRBV7-2 with TRBJ1-1, with a weak D call TRBD1 (5 bases). Trimming removed 5 bases from V and 1 base from J, with 11 bases in between. The germline CDR1 and CDR2 sequences are SGHTA and FQGNSA. The CDR3 consists of 14 residues. The CDR3: CASSGRVRNTEAFF. CDR3 DNA sequence: TGTGCCAGCAGCGGCAGGGTCCGGAACACTGAAGCTTTCTTT.

The chain recombines TRBV10-3 with TRBJ1-2, with D possibly matching TRBD1 (6 bases). The CDR3 is 14 residues long. The germline gives CDR1 ENHRY, CDR2 SYGVKD. Deletions cut 6 bases from V and 0 bases from J, with 11 bases between. As DNA, the CDR3 is TGTGCCATCAGACAGGGTGTGGCTAACTATGGCTACACCTTC. This encodes CAIRQGVANYGYTF.

The chain carries TRBV9 and TRBJ1-2, with 7 bases lining up with TRBD1. Germline V CDR1 and CDR2: SGDLS, YYNGEE. The CDR3 totals 13 residues. V gave up 4 bases and J gave up 4 bases; unmatched junction bases: 4. The CDR3 DNA reads TGTGCCAGCAGCATCGGGACAGCCTATGGCTACACCTTC. Its translation: CASSIGTAYGYTF.

The chain carries TRBV30 and TRBJ1-2, with D perhaps matching TRBD1 (6 bases). The CDR3 runs 13 residues. Germline values: CDR1 GTSNPN, CDR2 SVGIG (reference sequence). The ends were cut back, 2 bases at V and 3 bases at J, with 10 bases in the middle. The CDR3 loop is CAWSYTGHYGYTF. DNA for the CDR3: TGTGCCTGGAGTTATACAGGGCACTATGGCTACACCTTC.

This chain links TRBV27 with TRBJ2-1; 14 nucleotides agree with TRBD2. V was pared by 7 bases and J by 7 bases, with 6 bases of the junction left unmatched. The length of the CDR3 is 15 residues. Germline V gene sequence: CDR1 MNHEY, CDR2 SMNVEV (reference sequence). The CDR3: CASKLGLAGVNEQFF. The CDR3 bases are TGTGCCAGCAAGCTGGGACTAGCGGGGGTTAATGAGCAGTTCTTC.

The CDR3 loop is CASSKYRVFDQPQHF. CDR3 sequence (DNA): TGTGCCAGCAGTAAGTACAGAGTTTTCGATCAGCCCCAGCATTTT. The chain recombines TRBV6-6 with TRBJ1-5, with D unresolved. CDR3 length: 15 residues. Trimming took 5 bases from V and 5 from J, leaving 16 bases between them. Per the germline V gene, CDR1 is MNHNY and CDR2 is SVGAGI (reference sequence).

J is TRBJ2-2 and V is TRBV2; 12 bases agree with TRBD2. Losses at the gene ends were 7 bases for V and 8 bases for J; bases not matched to a gene: 8. The V gene's germline CDR1 is SNHLY and CDR2 FYNNEI. This CDR3 has 15 amino acids. CDR3 nucleotide sequence: TGTGCCAGCAACGCTAGCGGGGGGGCGTTTGGGGAGCTGTTTTTT. Translating it yields CASNASGGAFGELFF.

In this sample, this clone turned up a few times. The chain joins TRBV18 to TRBJ1-3; D uncertain. The V gene's germline CDR1 is KGHSH and CDR2 LQKENI. The CDR3 is 15 amino acids. V was pared by 3 bases and J by 4 bases, with 13 bases between. Written as DNA, the CDR3 is TGTGCCAGCTCACCTGCTACCGGGAGGGGAAACACCATATATTTT. This encodes CASSPATGRGNTIYF.

CDR3 loop: CASSQDLSLSPTQYF. CDR3 coding DNA: TGCGCCAGCAGCCAAGATCTGAGTCTATCCCCGACCCAGTACTTC. The chain couples TRBV4-3 to TRBJ2-5, with D uncertain. Trimming took 0 bases from V and 7 from J, leaving 15 bases between them. Germline V gene sequence: CDR1 LGHNA, CDR2 YSLEER. The CDR3 length is 15 residues.

This clone was seen only once. The J gene is TRBJ2-2, the V gene TRBV7-3; 7 bases match TRBD2. Germline lookup yields CDR1 SGHTA and CDR2 FQGTGA. V dropped 1 base and J dropped 5; count of bases not matched to a gene: 1. The CDR3 length is 14 residues. CDR3 bases: TGTGCCAGCAGCTTAAGGGGGGGGACCGGGGAGCTGTTTTTT. Its protein product is CASSLRGGTGELFF.

This clone was observed a few times. This chain uses TRBV5-1 with TRBJ2-2, with TRBD2 matching 9 bases. This CDR3 has 15 amino acids. With 4 bases clipped from V and 1 base from J, the junction kept 2 bases outside the gene matches. Germline assignment: CDR1 SGHRS and CDR2 YFSETQ. The CDR3 here is CASSPTSGNTGELFF. DNA for the CDR3: TGCGCCAGCAGCCCGACTAGCGGGAACACCGGGGAGCTGTTTTTT.

This clone occurred a few times. The V call is TRBV27, the J call TRBJ2-7, with no clear D. This CDR3 has 11 amino acids. Deletions cut 6 bases from V and 3 bases from J, with 6 bases between. Germline assignment: CDR1 MNHEY and CDR2 SMNVEV (reference sequence). The CDR3 loop reads CASSSYYEQYF. The CDR3 nucleotides are TGTGCCAGCAGCTCTTACTACGAGCAGTACTTC.

A remark on this clone: At one boundary the junction diverges from the germline segment, which might be a read error. The chain has TRBV7-9 and TRBJ1-1; 8 bases match TRBD1. The CDR3 runs to 15 residues. Looked up from germline, CDR1 is SEHNR and CDR2 is FQNEAQ (reference sequence). CDR3 sequence reads: CSSSQWTGMNTEAFF. CDR3 nucleotide sequence: TGTTCCAGCAGCCAGTGGACAGGGATGAACACTGAAGCTTTCTTT.

In its sample, this clone was seen a few times. The rearrangement links TRBV4-1 to TRBJ2-3; weak D call: TRBD2 (5 bases). Trimming stripped 2 bases from V and 3 bases from J, with 9 bases between. Germline V lookup: CDR1 MGHRA, CDR2 YSYEKL. The CDR3 totals 14 residues. This CDR3 reads CASSQLTSTDTQYF. CDR3 sequence (DNA): TGCGCCAGCAGCCAATTAACTAGTACAGATACGCAGTATTTT.

This rearrangement joins TRBV4-2 to TRBJ1-2; TRBD1 matches 9 bases. From germline, CDR1 is LGHNA and CDR2 YNFKEQ. This CDR3 has 20 amino acids. V lost 1 base and J lost 10; bases outside the gene matches: 25. CDR3: CASSQGAPGTGKGFGIDYTF. CDR3 coding DNA: TGTGCCAGCAGCCAAGGTGCCCCCGGGACAGGGAAGGGTTTTGGGATCGACTACACCTTC.

This clone was found once. The chain has TRBV27 and TRBJ2-7; TRBD1 agrees at 7 bases. This CDR3 contains 14 residues. V shed 8 bases and J 0 bases; nucleotides not matched to a gene: 7. Germline CDR1 reads MNHEY; CDR2 reads SMNVEV (reference sequence). CDR3 nucleotide sequence: TGTGCCAGCCGATGGACAGGACTCTCCTACGAGCAGTACTTC. This translates into CASRWTGLSYEQYF.

The chain links TRBV21-1 to TRBJ1-2. TRBV21-1 is tagged as a pseudogene. This CDR3 comprises 13 residues. CDR3 in amino acids: CATSDGGNYGYTF. CDR3 nucleotides: TGTGCCACCTCTGATGGAGGCAACTATGGCTACACCTTC.

The chain carries TRBV5-6 and TRBJ2-3; TRBD1 is a possible D gene (6 bases). The CDR3 loop spans 13 amino acids. Germline V gives CDR1 SGHDT, CDR2 YYEEEE. V was shortened by 1 base and J by 4 bases, with 7 bases between the two germline ends. The CDR3, as DNA: TGTGCCAGCAGCTTGTCAGGGGCAGATACGCAGTATTTT. Encoded protein: CASSLSGADTQYF.

The J gene is TRBJ1-5, the V gene TRBV19, with TRBD1 matching 9 bases. The germline CDR1 and CDR2 sequences are LNHDA and SQIVND (reference sequence). This CDR3 is 14 amino acids long. Unmatched junction bases numbered 8, after V lost 9 bases and J lost 5 bases. CDR3 in amino acids: CASQEGTGYQPQHF. As DNA, the CDR3 is TGTGCCAGCCAGGAGGGGACAGGGTATCAGCCCCAGCATTTT.